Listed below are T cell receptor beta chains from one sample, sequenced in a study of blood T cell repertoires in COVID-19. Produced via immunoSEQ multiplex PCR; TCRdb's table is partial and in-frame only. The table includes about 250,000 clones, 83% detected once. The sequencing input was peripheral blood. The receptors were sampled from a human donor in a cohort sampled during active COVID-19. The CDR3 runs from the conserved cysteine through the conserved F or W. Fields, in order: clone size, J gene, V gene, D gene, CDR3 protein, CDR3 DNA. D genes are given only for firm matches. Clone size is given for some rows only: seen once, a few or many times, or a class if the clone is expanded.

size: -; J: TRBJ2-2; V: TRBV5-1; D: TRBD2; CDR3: CASSFGLDGAGELFF; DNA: TGCGCCAGCAGCTTCGGACTAGATGGGGCCGGGGAGCTGTTTTTT
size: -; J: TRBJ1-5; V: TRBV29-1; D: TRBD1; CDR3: CSVTGAGGNQPQHF; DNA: TGCAGCGTGACAGGGGCAGGGGGCAATCAGCCCCAGCATTTT
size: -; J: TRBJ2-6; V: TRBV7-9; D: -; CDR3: CASSSTEDNVLTF; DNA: TGTGCCAGCAGCTCCACGGAGGACAACGTCCTGACTTTC
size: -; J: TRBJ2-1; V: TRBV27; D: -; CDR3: CASASYGSSYNEQFF; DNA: TGTGCCAGCGCGTCTTACGGGAGCTCCTACAATGAGCAGTTCTTC
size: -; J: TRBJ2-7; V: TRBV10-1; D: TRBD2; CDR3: CASSVELAGIHEQYF; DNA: TGCGCCAGCAGTGTAGAACTAGCGGGAATCCACGAGCAGTACTTC
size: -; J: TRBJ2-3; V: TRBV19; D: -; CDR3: CASSNRGTDTQYF; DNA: TGTGCCAGTAGCAACAGGGGCACAGATACGCAGTATTTT
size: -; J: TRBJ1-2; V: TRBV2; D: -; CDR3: CASNRRDGYTF; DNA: TGTGCCAGCAACAGGAGGGATGGCTACACCTTC
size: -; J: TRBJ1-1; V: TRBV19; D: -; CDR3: CASSLLGNTEAFF; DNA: TGTGCCAGTAGCTTACTAGGGAACACTGAAGCTTTCTTT
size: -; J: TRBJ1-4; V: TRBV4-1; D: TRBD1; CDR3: CASSQPGTGRNEKLFF; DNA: TGCGCCAGCAGCCAACCTGGGACAGGGAGAAATGAAAAACTGTTTTTT
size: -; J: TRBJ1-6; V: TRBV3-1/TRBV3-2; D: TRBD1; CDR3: CASTWGQGMSPLHF; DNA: TGTGCCAGCACCTGGGGACAGGGAATGTCACCCCTCCACTTT
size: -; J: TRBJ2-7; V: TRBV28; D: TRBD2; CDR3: CASSFTLPLAGNEQYF; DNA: TGTGCCAGCAGTTTCACCCTGCCACTAGCGGGAAACGAGCAGTACTTC
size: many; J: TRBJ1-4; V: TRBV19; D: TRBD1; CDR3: CASSRQGATNEKLFF; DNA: TGTGCCAGTAGCCGGCAGGGGGCAACTAATGAAAAACTGTTTTTT
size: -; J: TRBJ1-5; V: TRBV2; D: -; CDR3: CASSFDRYQPQHF; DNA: TGTGCCAGCAGTTTCGACAGATATCAGCCCCAGCATTTT
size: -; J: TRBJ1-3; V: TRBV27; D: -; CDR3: CASSCWREDPSVGNTIYF; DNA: TGTGCCAGCAGTTGTTGGAGGGAGGATCCATCGGTGGGAAACACCATATATTTT
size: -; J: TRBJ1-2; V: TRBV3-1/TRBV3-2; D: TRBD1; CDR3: CASSQKFGQDYGYTF; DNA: TGTGCCAGCAGCCAAAAATTTGGACAGGACTATGGCTACACCTTC
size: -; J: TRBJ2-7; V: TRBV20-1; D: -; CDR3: CSAAADYEQYF; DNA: TGCAGTGCTGCCGCGGACTACGAGCAGTACTTC
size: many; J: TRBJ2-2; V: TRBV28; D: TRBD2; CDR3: CASSSRTSGNTGELFF; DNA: TGTGCCAGCAGTTCACGGACTAGCGGGAACACCGGGGAGCTGTTTTTT
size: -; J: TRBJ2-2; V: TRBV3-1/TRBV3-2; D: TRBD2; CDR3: CASSQGLAGNAGELFF; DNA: TGTGCCAGCAGCCAAGGTCTAGCGGGAAACGCCGGGGAGCTGTTTTTT
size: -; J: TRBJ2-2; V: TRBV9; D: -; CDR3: CASSVYEGKTGELFF; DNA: TGTGCCAGCAGCGTTTATGAGGGTAAAACCGGGGAGCTGTTTTTT
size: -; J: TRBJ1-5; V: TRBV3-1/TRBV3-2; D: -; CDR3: CASSQAASNQPQHF; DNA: TGTGCCAGCAGCCAAGCCGCGAGCAATCAGCCCCAGCATTTT
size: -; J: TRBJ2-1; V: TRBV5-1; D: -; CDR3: CASSLGGIRRDEQFF; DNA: TGCGCCAGCAGCTTGGGGGGAATTAGGAGGGATGAGCAGTTCTTC
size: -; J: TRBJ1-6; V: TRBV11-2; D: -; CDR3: CASSPMATLNNSPLHF; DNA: TGTGCCAGCAGCCCAATGGCGACACTCAATAATTCACCCCTCCACTTT
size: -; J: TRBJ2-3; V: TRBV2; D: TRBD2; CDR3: CASSEKRGRGTDTQYF; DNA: TGTGCCAGCAGTGAAAAGCGGGGGAGGGGCACAGATACGCAGTATTTT